One and the same sample provided the 16 T cell receptor beta chains below, sequenced in a study of T cell responses to AZD1222 COVID-19 vaccine. Clones were sequenced by immunoSEQ multiplex PCR, and TCRdb holds only the in-frame ones, with some missing. The sample lists 70,000 to 85,000 clones; roughly four fifths were seen once. Here the sequenced sample was peripheral blood, taken 28 days after the second AZD1222 dose. These receptors were collected from an adult who received the AZD1222 COVID-19 vaccine.

The chain combines TRBV30 with TRBJ1-1, with TRBD1 as a possible D gene (6 bases). V was trimmed by 3 bases and J by 6 bases, leaving 8 bases between them. The CDR3 has 11 residues. The V gene's germline CDR1 is GTSNPN and CDR2 SVGIG (reference sequence). The CDR3 region has the DNA TGTGCCTGGAGCAGGGGCCCTGAAGCTTTCTTT. This translates into CAWSRGPEAFF.

CDR3 protein: CASSEWRGGTGELFF. The CDR3 bases are TGTGCCAGCAGTGAATGGCGGGGGGGAACCGGGGAGCTGTTTTTT. The V gene is TRBV25-1, the J gene TRBJ2-2; 9 bases map to TRBD2. Germline CDR1 is MGHDK and CDR2 is SYGVNS. V lost 1 base to trimming and J lost 5 bases; unmatched junction nucleotides: 2. The CDR3 sequence is 15 residues long.

This rearrangement joins TRBV10-3 to TRBJ1-2; D is undetermined. This CDR3 has 15 residues. Trimming stripped 0 bases from V and 4 bases from J, with 12 bases between. Germline CDR1 ENHRY, CDR2 SYGVKD. CDR3 residues: CAISESYSYSYGYTF. In DNA form, the CDR3 reads TGTGCCATCAGTGAGTCGTACAGTTACTCCTATGGCTACACCTTC.

The V gene is TRBV27, the J gene TRBJ1-2, with D perhaps TRBD1 (6 bases). The V end was cut by 6 bases, the J end by 2 bases, with 13 bases between. Germline V CDR1 and CDR2: MNHEY, SMNVEV (reference sequence). The CDR3 contains 14 residues. The CDR3 is CASRAGDLNYGYTF. In DNA, the CDR3 is TGTGCCAGCAGGGCAGGGGATCTGAACTATGGCTACACCTTC.

This clone was seen only a few times. This rearrangement joins TRBV29-1 to TRBJ2-5, with D possibly TRBD1 on 6 matching bases. Germline V CDR1 and CDR2: SQVTM, ANQGSEA. The CDR3 has 13 amino acids. The V gene lost 7 bases and the J gene lost 0 bases, with 12 bases spanning the gap. The CDR3 DNA reads TGCAGCGCTTCAGGACAGAACCAAGAGACCCAGTACTTC. The encoded protein is CSASGQNQETQYF.

V and J are TRBV28 and TRBJ1-2, with 7 bases aligning to TRBD1. Germline V CDR1 and CDR2: MDHEN, SYDVKM. V shed 5 bases and J 8 bases; nucleotides not matched to a gene: 17. The CDR3 runs to 16 residues. The CDR3, as DNA: TGTGCCAGCAGTCCTCGAAGAACAGGGGCGAAACCGGGCTACACCTTC. It codes for CASSPRRTGAKPGYTF.

The chain couples TRBV3-1 (or the pseudogene TRBV3-2) to TRBJ1-4; D is undetermined. The CDR3 contains 14 residues. Trimming took 2 bases from V and 7 from J, leaving 11 bases between them. Germline V gene sequence: CDR1 LGHDT, CDR2 YNNKEL (reference sequence). The CDR3 DNA reads as TGTGCCAGCAGCCAAAATCCCGTTGGTGAAAAACTGTTTTTT. The encoded protein is CASSQNPVGEKLFF.

V usage is TRBV30 and J usage is TRBJ1-4; 8 positions match TRBD1. V trimming: 3 bases; J trimming: 4 bases; junction bases outside the gene matches: 13. CDR1 is GTSNPN, CDR2 SVGIG, per germline (reference sequence). The CDR3 length is 17 residues. CDR3 sequence reads: CAWSLGTGAANNEKLFF. The CDR3 DNA is TGTGCCTGGAGCCTAGGGACAGGAGCTGCGAATAATGAAAAACTGTTTTTT.

The genes are TRBV2 and TRBJ2-2, with TRBD1 identical over 7 bases. This CDR3 comprises 16 residues. V was pared by 8 bases and J by 6 bases, with 15 bases of the junction left unmatched. In germline, CDR1 is SNHLY, CDR2 FYNNEI. The CDR3 protein is CASGPGTVNSAGELFF. CDR3 nucleotides: TGTGCCAGCGGACCCGGGACAGTTAATTCCGCCGGGGAGCTGTTTTTT.

The chain employs TRBV6-5 and TRBJ2-2; TRBD1 aligns across 7 bases. Looked up from germline, CDR1 is MNHEY and CDR2 is SVGAGI. The CDR3 is 16 amino acids. Trimming took 2 bases from V and 6 from J; bases not matched to a gene: 9. The CDR3 loop is CASSYQQGIGPGELFF. The CDR3 coding sequence is TGTGCCAGCAGTTACCAACAGGGGATAGGTCCCGGGGAGCTGTTTTTT.

About this clone itself: The junction shows a germline mismatch at one end, possibly a read error. The chain carries TRBV4-1 and TRBJ1-1, with D unresolved. This CDR3 comprises 12 residues. CDR1 and CDR2 from the germline V gene are MGHRA and YSYEKL. In DNA, the CDR3 is TGCGCCAGCAGCCAAGATGGGATCAGGCTCTACTTT. It is translated as CASSQDGIRLYF.

The gene calls are TRBV5-8 and TRBJ1-6; TRBD1 aligns across 9 bases. The germline V gene has CDR1 SGHTS and CDR2 YDEGEE. There are 17 residues in the CDR3. After removal of 4 bases from V and 3 bases from J, the junction contained 8 bases not matched to a gene. The CDR3 nucleotides read TGTGCCAGCAGCGATCCGGGACAGGGCTACTATAATTCACCCCTCCACTTT. It yields the protein CASSDPGQGYYNSPLHF.

This sequence joins TRBV5-1 and TRBJ1-2; weak D call: TRBD1 (5 bases). Germline V gene lookup returns CDR1 SGHRS and CDR2 YFSETQ. V was pared by 2 bases and J by 5 bases, with 13 bases between. The CDR3 is 14 amino acids. CDR3 DNA: TGCGCCAGCAGCTTCGGGGGTGAGGTATATGGCTACACCTTC. Protein sequence: CASSFGGEVYGYTF.

The chain employs TRBV6-5 and TRBJ1-1; D remains ambiguous. V lost 3 bases, J lost 8 bases, and 7 bases lay in between. CDR3 size: 11 residues. CDR1 MNHEY and CDR2 SVGAGI come from the germline V gene. The DNA of the CDR3 is TGTGCCAGCAGTTATGTAGAAGAAGCTTTCTTT. The encoded protein is CASSYVEEAFF.

The genes are TRBV29-1 and TRBJ1-2; no clear D. CDR1 is SQVTM, CDR2 ANQGSEA, per germline. With 4 bases removed from V and 11 bases from J, the gap between germline ends came to 20 bases. The CDR3 contains 13 residues. Written as DNA, the CDR3 is TGCAGCGTTGTGTCAAGGACCGAGCTGGGTTACACCTTC. This encodes CSVVSRTELGYTF.

The V call is TRBV6-4, the J call TRBJ1-6, with D perhaps matching TRBD1 (6 bases). V was pared by 0 bases and J by 6 bases, with 9 bases between. The CDR3 runs to 15 residues. Germline V gene sequence: CDR1 MRHNA, CDR2 SNTAGT. This CDR3 reads CASSDSGGRNSPLHF. The CDR3 nucleotides read TGTGCCAGCAGTGACTCGGGGGGCCGTAATTCACCCCTCCACTTT.